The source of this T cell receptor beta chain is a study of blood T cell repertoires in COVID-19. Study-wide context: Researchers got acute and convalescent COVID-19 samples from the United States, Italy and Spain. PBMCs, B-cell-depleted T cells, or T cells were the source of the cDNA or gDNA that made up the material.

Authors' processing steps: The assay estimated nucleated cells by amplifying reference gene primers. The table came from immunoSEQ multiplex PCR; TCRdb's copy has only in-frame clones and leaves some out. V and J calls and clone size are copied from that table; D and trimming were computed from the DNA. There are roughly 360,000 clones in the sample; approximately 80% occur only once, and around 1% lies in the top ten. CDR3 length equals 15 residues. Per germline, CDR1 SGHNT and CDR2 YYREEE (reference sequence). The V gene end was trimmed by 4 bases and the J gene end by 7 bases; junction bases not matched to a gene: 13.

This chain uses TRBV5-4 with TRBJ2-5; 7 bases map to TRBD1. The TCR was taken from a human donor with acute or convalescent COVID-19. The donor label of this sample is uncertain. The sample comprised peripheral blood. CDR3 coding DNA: TGTGCCAGCAGCACCCCGGGACAGAGTTATAGGACCCAGTACTTC. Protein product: CASSTPGQSYRTQYF.